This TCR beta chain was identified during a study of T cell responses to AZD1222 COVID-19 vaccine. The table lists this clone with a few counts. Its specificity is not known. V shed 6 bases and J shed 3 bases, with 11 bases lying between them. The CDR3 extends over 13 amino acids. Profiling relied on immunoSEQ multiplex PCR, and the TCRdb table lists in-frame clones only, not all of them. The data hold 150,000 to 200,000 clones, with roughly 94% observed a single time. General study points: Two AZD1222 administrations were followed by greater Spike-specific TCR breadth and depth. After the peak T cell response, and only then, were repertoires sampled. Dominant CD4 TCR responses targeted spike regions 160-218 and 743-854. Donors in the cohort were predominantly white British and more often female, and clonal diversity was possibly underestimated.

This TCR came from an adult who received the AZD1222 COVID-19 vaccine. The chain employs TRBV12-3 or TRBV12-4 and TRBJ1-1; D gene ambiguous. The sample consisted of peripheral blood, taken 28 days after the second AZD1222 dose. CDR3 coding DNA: TGTGCCAGCAGGGGAGGCTGGGACACTGAAGCTTTCTTT. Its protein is CASRGGWDTEAFF.